This T cell receptor beta chain was captured by sequencing in a study of T cells after yellow fever vaccination. Turning to the study itself: Some fractions had low cell numbers, and these were prepared with SMART-Seq v4 Ultra Low Input.

TCRdb analysed the 5' RACE reads with MiXCR anew, one entry per CDR3 protein. This sample yields under 500,000 distinct CDR3 sequences, of which approximately 18% are seen a single time; roughly a sixth belongs to the top ten. This clonotype was counted a few times. Germline CDR1 reads MNHEY; CDR2 reads SVGEGT. This CDR3 contains 14 residues. V was pared by 6 bases and J by 3 bases, with 5 bases of the junction left unmatched. The sequence came from a man in his late teens or twenties who received the YFV17D yellow fever vaccine. This chain links TRBV6-2 or TRBV6-3 with TRBJ2-3, with 8 bases matching TRBD1. The specimen comprised PBMCs, sampled before the yellow fever booster vaccination. The CDR3 nucleotides read TGTGCCAGCAGCTGGGGACAGGTGACAGATACGCAGTATTTT. It translates to CASSWGQVTDTQYF.